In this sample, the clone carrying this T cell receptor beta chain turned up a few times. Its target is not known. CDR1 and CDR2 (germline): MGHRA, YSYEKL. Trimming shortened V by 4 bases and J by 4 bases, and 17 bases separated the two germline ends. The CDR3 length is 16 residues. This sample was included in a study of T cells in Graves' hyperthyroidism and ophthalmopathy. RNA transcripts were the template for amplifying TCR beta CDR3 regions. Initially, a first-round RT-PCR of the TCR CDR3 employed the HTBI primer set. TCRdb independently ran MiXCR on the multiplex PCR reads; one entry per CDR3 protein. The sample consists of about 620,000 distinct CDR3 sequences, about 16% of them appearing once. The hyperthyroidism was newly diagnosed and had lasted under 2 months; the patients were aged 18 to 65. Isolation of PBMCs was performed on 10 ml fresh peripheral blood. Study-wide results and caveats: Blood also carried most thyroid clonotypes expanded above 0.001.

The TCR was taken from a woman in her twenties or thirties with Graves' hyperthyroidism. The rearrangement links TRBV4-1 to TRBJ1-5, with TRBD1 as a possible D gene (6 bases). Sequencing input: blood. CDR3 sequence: CASSLEGGGGNQPQHF. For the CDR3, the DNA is TGCGCCAGCAGCCTGGAGGGGGGGGGAGGAAATCAGCCCCAGCATTTT.